These 12 T cell receptor beta chains were all obtained from the same sample, sequenced in a study of blood T cell repertoires in COVID-19. TCRdb keeps only in-frame clones here, not all; method: immunoSEQ multiplex PCR. The sample holds 200,000 to 250,000 clones, approximately 84% seen once. The sample consisted of peripheral blood. The receptors were gathered from a man aged 35 to 55 with acute or convalescent COVID-19.

The chain links TRBV11-2 to TRBJ2-3, with 8 bases aligning to TRBD2. After removal of 4 bases from V and 1 base from J, the junction contained 10 bases not matched to a gene. CDR1 and CDR2 from the germline V gene are SGHAT and FQNNGV. The CDR3 has 17 amino acids. The chain's CDR3 is CASSSDSSGLGTDTQYF. DNA for the CDR3: TGTGCCAGCAGCTCGGATTCTAGCGGGTTAGGCACAGATACGCAGTATTTT.

This clone appeared a few times. This chain uses TRBV12-3 or TRBV12-4 with TRBJ1-2; D ambiguous. Trimming removed 3 bases from V and 1 base from J, with 6 bases in between. CDR3 length: 13 amino acids. The CDR3 protein is CASSFGNNYGYTF. CDR3 nucleotides: TGTGCCAGCAGTTTCGGGAATAACTATGGCTACACCTTC.

The chain couples TRBV24-1 to TRBJ2-3, with a weak D call TRBD2 (5 bases). This CDR3 has 15 amino acids. Germline CDR1 KGHDR, CDR2 SFDVKD. Between the trimmed V and J ends, which lost 3 bases and 0 bases, there was a span of 9 bases. DNA for the CDR3: TGTGCCACCAGTGATGAGGGCGTTAGCACAGATACGCAGTATTTT. This sequence encodes CATSDEGVSTDTQYF.

This clone appeared a few times. The rearrangement joins TRBV5-1 to TRBJ2-7, with D maybe TRBD2 (6 bases). V was shortened by 6 bases and J by 5 bases, with 18 bases between the two germline ends. Germline assignment: CDR1 SGHRS and CDR2 YFSETQ. The CDR3 consists of 14 residues. CDR3 DNA: TGCGCCAGCACGATAGGGACTCTTCGGGACGAGCAGTACTTC. Translation: CASTIGTLRDEQYF.

This clone was seen once. The V gene is TRBV5-1, the J gene TRBJ1-4; D might be TRBD1 (5 bases). Germline V gives CDR1 SGHRS, CDR2 YFSETQ. This CDR3 has 15 amino acids. The V end lost 4 bases, the J end lost 5 bases, and 15 bases lay between the germline ends. The CDR3 is CASSGDSTQNEKLFF. The CDR3 DNA reads as TGCGCCAGCAGCGGTGACAGCACTCAAAATGAAAAACTGTTTTTT.

V gene TRBV3-1 (or the pseudogene TRBV3-2) combines with J gene TRBJ2-6, with D perhaps matching TRBD2 (6 bases). The length of the CDR3 is 17 residues. V gave up 1 base and J gave up 0 bases, with 10 bases separating them. From germline, CDR1 is LGHDT and CDR2 YNNKEL (reference sequence). The CDR3 region is CASSQGEAISGANVLTF. Here the CDR3 DNA reads TGTGCCAGCAGCCAAGGGGAGGCTATCTCTGGGGCCAACGTCCTGACTTTC.

J is TRBJ2-3 and V is TRBV19, with 7 positions matching TRBD2. Trimming took 6 bases from V and 1 from J; bases not matched to a gene: 7. The germline CDR1 and CDR2 sequences are LNHDA and SQIVND (reference sequence). The CDR3 sequence is 15 residues long. This CDR3 is CASRQTSWGTDTQYF. In nucleotides, the CDR3 is TGTGCCAGTAGGCAGACTAGCTGGGGCACAGATACGCAGTATTTT.

This sequence joins TRBV2 and TRBJ2-1; TRBD1 aligns across 11 bases. The ends lost 8 bases at V and 7 bases at J; junction bases unmatched: 1. The CDR3 runs 12 residues. Germline V gives CDR1 SNHLY, CDR2 FYNNEI. The CDR3 DNA reads as TGTGCCAGCGGGACAGGGGGGAATGAGCAGTTCTTC. Translated, it gives CASGTGGNEQFF.

This clone was detected only once. The J gene is TRBJ2-5, the V gene TRBV19; D might be TRBD2 (5 bases). Trimming removed 7 bases from V and 4 bases from J, with 13 bases in between. Germline V gene sequence: CDR1 LNHDA, CDR2 SQIVND (reference sequence). The CDR3 covers 13 residues. CDR3 protein: CASKGGSTETQYF. CDR3 nucleotides: TGTGCCAGTAAAGGAGGTAGTACAGAGACCCAGTACTTC. Supplemented by reference TRBV19 and TRBJ2-5, the full variable domain reads DGGITQSPKYLFRKEGQNVTLSCEQNLNHDAMYWYRQDPGQGLRLIYYSQIVNDFQKGDIAEGYSVSREKKESFPLTVTSAQKNPTAFYLCASKGGSTETQYFGPGTRLLVL.

CDR3 loop: CASSGLAGGLYEQYF. CDR3 in DNA: TGTGCCAGCAGCGGACTAGCGGGGGGGCTTTACGAGCAGTACTTC. This chain connects TRBV9 to TRBJ2-7; 14 nucleotides align to TRBD2. CDR1 SGDLS and CDR2 YYNGEE come from the germline V gene. The J segment lost 4 bases and the V segment lost 3 bases, leaving 3 bases of the junction unmatched. The CDR3 length is 15 residues. Full variable domain (remainder filled in from reference TRBV9 and TRBJ2-7): DSGVTQTPKHLITATGQRVTLRCSPRSGDLSVYWYQQSLDQGLQFLIQYYNGEERAKGNILERFSAQQFPDLHSELNLSSLELGDSALYFCASSGLAGGLYEQYFGPGTRLTVT.

V and J are TRBV6-5 and TRBJ2-1, with D possibly matching TRBD2 (6 bases). This CDR3 has 15 residues. Trimming removed 6 bases from V and 2 bases from J, with 14 bases in between. CDR1 is MNHEY and CDR2 is SVGAGI in the germline V gene. The DNA of the CDR3 is TGTGCCAGCAGCGGGATAGCGGTTACCTACAATGAGCAGTTCTTC. It codes for CASSGIAVTYNEQFF.

This chain connects TRBV19 to TRBJ2-2; 8 bases align to TRBD1. Germline CDR1 reads LNHDA; CDR2 reads SQIVND (reference sequence). J gave up 2 bases and V 6 bases, and 8 bases lay outside the gene matches. CDR3 length: 16 amino acids. CDR3 region: CASSPDRGINTGELFF. CDR3 DNA: TGTGCCAGTAGCCCTGACAGGGGAATTAACACCGGGGAGCTGTTTTTT.